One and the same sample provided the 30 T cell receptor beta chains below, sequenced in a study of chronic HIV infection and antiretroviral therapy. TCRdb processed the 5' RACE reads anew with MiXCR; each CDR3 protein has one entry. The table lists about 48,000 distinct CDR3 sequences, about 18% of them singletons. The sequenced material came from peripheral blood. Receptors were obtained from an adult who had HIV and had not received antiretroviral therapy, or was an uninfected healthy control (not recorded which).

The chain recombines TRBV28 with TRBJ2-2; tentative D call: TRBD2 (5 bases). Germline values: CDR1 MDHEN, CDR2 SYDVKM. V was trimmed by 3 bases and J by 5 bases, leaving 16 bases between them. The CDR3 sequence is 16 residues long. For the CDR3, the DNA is TGTGCCAGCAGTTTGAAGGCGGGTTGGAGGACCGGGGAGCTGTTTTTT. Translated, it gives CASSLKAGWRTGELFF.

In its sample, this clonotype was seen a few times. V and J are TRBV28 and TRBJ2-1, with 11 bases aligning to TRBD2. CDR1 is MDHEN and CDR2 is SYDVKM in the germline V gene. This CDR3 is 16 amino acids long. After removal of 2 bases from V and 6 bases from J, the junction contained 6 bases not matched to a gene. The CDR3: CASSLRSGRAINEQFF. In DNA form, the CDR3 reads TGTGCCAGCAGTTTACGTAGCGGGAGGGCCATCAATGAGCAGTTCTTC.

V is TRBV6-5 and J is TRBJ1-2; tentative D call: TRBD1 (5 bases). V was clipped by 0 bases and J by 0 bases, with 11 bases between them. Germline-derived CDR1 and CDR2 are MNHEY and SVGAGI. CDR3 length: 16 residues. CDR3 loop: CASSYSMAGTNYGYTF. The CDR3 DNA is TGTGCCAGCAGTTACTCCATGGCAGGGACTAACTATGGCTACACCTTC.

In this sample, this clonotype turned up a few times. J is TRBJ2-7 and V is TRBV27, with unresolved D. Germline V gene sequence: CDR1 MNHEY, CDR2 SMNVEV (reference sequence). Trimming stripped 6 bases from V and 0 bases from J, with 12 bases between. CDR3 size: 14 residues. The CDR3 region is CASSLKRSSYEQYF. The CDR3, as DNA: TGTGCCAGCAGCCTTAAACGTAGCTCCTACGAGCAGTACTTC.

The CDR3 here is CASSFGHYNSPLHF. DNA for the CDR3: TGTGCCAGCAGTTTCGGGCATTATAATTCACCCCTCCACTTT. The chain employs TRBV27 and TRBJ1-6; D gene uncertain. This CDR3 region has 14 residues. Germline V gene data show CDR1 as MNHEY and CDR2 as SMNVEV (reference sequence). V lost 3 bases to trimming and J lost 4 bases, with 7 bases between them.

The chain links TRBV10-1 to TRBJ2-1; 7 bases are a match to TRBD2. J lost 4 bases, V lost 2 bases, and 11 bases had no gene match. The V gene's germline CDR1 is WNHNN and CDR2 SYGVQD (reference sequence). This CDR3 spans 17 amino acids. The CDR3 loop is CASSEVVQREGYNEQFF. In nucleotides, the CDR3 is TGCGCCAGCAGTGAGGTAGTCCAGCGGGAAGGTTACAATGAGCAGTTCTTC.

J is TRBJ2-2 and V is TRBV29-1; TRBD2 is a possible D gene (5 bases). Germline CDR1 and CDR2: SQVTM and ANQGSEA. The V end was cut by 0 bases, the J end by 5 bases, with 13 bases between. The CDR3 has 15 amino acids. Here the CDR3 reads CSVEDPEPGTGELFF. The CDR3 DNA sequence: TGCAGCGTTGAAGATCCGGAACCGGGGACCGGGGAGCTGTTTTTT.

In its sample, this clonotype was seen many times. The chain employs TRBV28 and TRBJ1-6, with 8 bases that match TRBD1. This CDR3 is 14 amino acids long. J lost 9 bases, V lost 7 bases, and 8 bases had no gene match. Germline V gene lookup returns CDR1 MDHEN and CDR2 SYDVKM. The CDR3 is CASTDAGGGSPLHF. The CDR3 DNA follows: TGTGCCAGCACCGATGCAGGGGGCGGTTCACCCCTCCACTTT.

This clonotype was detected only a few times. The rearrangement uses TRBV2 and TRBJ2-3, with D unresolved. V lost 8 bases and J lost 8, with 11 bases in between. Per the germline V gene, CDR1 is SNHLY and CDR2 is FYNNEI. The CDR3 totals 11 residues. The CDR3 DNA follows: TGTGCCAGCCGCATCAAGGGTACGCAGTATTTT. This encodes CASRIKGTQYF. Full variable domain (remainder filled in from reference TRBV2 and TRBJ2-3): EPEVTQTPSHQVTQMGQEVILRCVPISNHLYFYWYRQILGQKVEFLVSFYNNEISEKSEIFDDQFSVERPDGSNFTLKIRSTKLEDSAMYFCASRIKGTQYFGPGTRLTVL.

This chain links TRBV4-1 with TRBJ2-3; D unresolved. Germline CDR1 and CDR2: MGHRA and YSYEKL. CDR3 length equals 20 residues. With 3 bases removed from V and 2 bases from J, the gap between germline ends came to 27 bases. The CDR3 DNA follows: TGCGCCAGCAGCCAGGCTGAAAGATATCCGGCCCCTAAGACCACAGATACGCAGTATTTT. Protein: CASSQAERYPAPKTTDTQYF.

Written as DNA, the CDR3 is TGCGCCAGCAGCCAGACAGGATTGTATGGCTACACCTTC. The encoded protein is CASSQTGLYGYTF. The V call is TRBV5-1, the J call TRBJ1-2; a weak D match, TRBD1 (6 bases). Germline lookup yields CDR1 SGHRS and CDR2 YFSETQ. The CDR3 totals 13 residues. Trimming removed 4 bases at V and 5 bases at J, with 12 bases between. Full variable domain (missing parts from reference TRBV5-1 and TRBJ1-2): KAGVTQTPRYLIKTRGQQVTLSCSPISGHRSVSWYQQTPGQGLQFLFEYFSETQRNKGNFPGRFSGRQFSNSRSEMNVSTLELGDSALYLCASSQTGLYGYTFGSGTRLTVV.

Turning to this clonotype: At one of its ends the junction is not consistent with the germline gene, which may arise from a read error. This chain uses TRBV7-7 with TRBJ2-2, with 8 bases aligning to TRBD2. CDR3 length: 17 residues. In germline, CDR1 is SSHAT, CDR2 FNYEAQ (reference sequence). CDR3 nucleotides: TGTGCTAGCAGCTTAGCGGGGAACAGCGCGAACACCGGGGAGCTGTTTTTT. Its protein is CASSLAGNSANTGELFF.

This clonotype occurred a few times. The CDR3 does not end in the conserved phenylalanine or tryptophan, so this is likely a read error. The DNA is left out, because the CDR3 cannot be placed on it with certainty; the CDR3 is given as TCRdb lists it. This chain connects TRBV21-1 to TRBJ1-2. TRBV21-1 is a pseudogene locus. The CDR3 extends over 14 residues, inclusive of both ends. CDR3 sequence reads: CASSHGGGWRVNPS.

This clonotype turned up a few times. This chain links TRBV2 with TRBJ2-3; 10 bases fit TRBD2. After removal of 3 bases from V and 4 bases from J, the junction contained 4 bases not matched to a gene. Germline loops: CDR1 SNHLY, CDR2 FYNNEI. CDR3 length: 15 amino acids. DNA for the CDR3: TGTGCCAGCAGTGAGAGCCTAGCGGGAGCAGATACGCAGTATTTT. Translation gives CASSESLAGADTQYF.

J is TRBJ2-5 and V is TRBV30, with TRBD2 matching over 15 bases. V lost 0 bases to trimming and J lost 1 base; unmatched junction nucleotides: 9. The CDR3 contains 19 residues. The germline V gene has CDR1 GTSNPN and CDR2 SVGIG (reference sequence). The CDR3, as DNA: TGTGCCTGGAGTGTAAGGGTTTGGACTAGCGGGAGGGGCCAAGAGACCCAGTACTTC. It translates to CAWSVRVWTSGRGQETQYF.

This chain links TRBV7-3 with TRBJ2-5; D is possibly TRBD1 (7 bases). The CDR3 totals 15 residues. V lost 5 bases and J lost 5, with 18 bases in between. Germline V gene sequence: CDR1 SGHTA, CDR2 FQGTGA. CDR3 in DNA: TGTGCCAGCAGCCGGAGGGACAGCCCTTCGGAGACCCAGTACTTC. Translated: CASSRRDSPSETQYF.

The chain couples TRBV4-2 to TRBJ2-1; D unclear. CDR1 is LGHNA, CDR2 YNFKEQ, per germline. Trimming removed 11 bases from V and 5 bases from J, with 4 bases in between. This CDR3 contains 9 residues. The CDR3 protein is CAGDNEQFF. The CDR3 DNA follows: TGTGCCGGAGACAATGAGCAGTTCTTC.

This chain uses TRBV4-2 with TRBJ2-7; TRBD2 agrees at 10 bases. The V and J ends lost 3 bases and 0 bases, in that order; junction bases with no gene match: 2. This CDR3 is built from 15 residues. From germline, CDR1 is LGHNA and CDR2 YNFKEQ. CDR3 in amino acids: CASSQASGSSYEQYF. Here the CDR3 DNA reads TGTGCCAGCAGCCAGGCTAGCGGGAGCTCCTACGAGCAGTACTTC.

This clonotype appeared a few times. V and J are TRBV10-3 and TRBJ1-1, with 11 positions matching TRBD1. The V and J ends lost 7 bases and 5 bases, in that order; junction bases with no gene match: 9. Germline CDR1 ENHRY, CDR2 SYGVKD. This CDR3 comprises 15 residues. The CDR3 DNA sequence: TGTGCCATCACCGGACAGGGGGCACGGGGTACTGAAGCTTTCTTT. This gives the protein CAITGQGARGTEAFF.

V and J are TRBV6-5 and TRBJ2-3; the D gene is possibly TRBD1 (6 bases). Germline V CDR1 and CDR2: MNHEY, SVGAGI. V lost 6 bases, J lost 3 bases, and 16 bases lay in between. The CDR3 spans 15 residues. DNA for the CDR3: TGTGCCAGCAGAATCACAGGGCACGGGACAGATACGCAGTATTTT. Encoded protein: CASRITGHGTDTQYF.

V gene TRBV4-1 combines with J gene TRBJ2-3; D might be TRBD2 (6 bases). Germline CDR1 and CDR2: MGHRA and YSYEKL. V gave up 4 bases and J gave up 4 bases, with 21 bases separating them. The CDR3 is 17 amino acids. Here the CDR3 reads CASSPYGTGSDADTQYF. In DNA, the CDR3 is TGCGCCAGCAGCCCCTACGGGACCGGGAGTGATGCAGATACGCAGTATTTT.

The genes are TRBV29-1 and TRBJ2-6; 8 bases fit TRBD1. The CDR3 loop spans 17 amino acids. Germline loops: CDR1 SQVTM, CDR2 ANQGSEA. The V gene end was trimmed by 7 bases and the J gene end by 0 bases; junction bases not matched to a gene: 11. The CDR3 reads CSASRGTGLSGANVLTF. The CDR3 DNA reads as TGCAGCGCCAGTAGGGGGACAGGCCTCTCTGGGGCCAACGTCCTGACTTTC.

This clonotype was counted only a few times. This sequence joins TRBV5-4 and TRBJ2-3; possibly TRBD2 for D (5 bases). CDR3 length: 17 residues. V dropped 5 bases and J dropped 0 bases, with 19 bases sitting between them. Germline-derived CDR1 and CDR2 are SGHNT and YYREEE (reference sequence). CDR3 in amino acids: CASRQFPSGSSTDTQYF. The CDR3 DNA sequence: TGTGCCAGCAGACAATTTCCGAGCGGTTCTAGCACAGATACGCAGTATTTT.

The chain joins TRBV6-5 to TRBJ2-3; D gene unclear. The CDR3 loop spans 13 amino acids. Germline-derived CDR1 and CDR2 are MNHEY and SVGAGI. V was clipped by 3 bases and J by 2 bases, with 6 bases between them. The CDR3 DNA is TGTGCCAGCAGTTATACCTACACAGATACGCAGTATTTT. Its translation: CASSYTYTDTQYF.

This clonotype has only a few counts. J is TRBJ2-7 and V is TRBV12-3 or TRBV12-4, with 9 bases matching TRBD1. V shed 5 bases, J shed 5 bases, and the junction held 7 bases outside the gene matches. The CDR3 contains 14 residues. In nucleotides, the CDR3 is TGTGCCAGCAGTCCAACAGGGGGCAGGAACGAGCAGTACTTC. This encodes CASSPTGGRNEQYF.

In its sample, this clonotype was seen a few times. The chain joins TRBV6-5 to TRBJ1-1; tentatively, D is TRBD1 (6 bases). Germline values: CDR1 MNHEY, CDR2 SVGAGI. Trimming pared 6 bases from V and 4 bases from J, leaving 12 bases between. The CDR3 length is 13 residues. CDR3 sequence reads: CASSLDRITEAFF. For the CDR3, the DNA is TGTGCCAGCAGCCTCGACAGGATCACTGAAGCTTTCTTT.

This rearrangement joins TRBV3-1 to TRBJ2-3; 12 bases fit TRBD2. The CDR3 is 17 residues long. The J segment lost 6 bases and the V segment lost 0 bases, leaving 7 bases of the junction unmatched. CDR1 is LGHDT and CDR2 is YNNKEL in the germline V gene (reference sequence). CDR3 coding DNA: TGTGCCAGCAGCCAAGATCGGAGACTAGCGGGAGCCGATACGCAGTATTTT. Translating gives CASSQDRRLAGADTQYF.

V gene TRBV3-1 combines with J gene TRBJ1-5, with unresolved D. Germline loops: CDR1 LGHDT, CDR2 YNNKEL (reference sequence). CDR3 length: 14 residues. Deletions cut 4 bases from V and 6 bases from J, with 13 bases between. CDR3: CASSLRPSTQPQHF. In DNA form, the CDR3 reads TGTGCCAGCAGCCTCCGCCCATCCACTCAGCCCCAGCATTTT. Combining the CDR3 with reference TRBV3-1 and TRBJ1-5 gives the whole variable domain DTAVSQTPKYLVTQMGNDKSIKCEQNLGHDTMYWYKQDSKKFLKIMFSYNNKELIINETVPNRFSPKSPDKAHLNLHINSLELGDSAVYFCASSLRPSTQPQHFGDGTRLSIL.

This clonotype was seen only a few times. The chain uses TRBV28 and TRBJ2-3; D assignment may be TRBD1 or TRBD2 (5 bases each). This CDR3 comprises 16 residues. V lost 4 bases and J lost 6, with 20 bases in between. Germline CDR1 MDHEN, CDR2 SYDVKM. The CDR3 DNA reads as TGTGCCAGCAGTTCGCCCCCGGGGCCCCTGGGGGATACGCAGTATTTT. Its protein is CASSSPPGPLGDTQYF. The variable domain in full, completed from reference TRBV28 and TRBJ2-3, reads DVKVTQSSRYLVKRTGEKVFLECVQDMDHENMFWYRQDPGLGLRLIYFSYDVKMKEKGDIPEGYSVSREKKERFSLILESASTNQTSMYLCASSSPPGPLGDTQYFGPGTRLTVL.

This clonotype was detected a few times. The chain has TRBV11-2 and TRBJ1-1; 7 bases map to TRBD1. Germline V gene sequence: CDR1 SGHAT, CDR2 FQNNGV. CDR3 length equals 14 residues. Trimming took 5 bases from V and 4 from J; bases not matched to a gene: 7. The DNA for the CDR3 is TGTGCCAGCAGCGCCCGACAGGGCAGCACTGAAGCTTTCTTT. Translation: CASSARQGSTEAFF.